The 32 T cell receptor beta chains in this list originate from one sample, sequenced in a study of control samples from healthy donors and cancer patients. The data were produced by immunoSEQ multiplex PCR, yet TCRdb's version contains in-frame clones alone and is incomplete. This sample has roughly 120,000 clones; 80% to 90% occur once, and the top ten carry 1% to 1.4%. The material sequenced was PBMCs. All receptors derive from a woman aged 50 to 60 with colorectal cancer.

The rearrangement joins TRBV15 to TRBJ1-4; D possibly corresponds to TRBD1 (6 bases). V lost 0 bases and J lost 8, with 13 bases in between. Looked up from germline, CDR1 is LNHNV and CDR2 is YYDKDF (reference sequence). The CDR3 totals 15 residues. CDR3 DNA sequence: TGTGCCACCAGCAGAGATTCAGGGGCCGGGGAAAAACTGTTTTTT. It encodes CATSRDSGAGEKLFF.

The J gene is TRBJ2-1, the V gene TRBV5-1; 14 bases are shared with TRBD2. The CDR3 loop spans 15 amino acids. Germline CDR1 reads SGHRS; CDR2 reads YFSETQ. Trimming at V came to 4 bases and at J to 9 bases, leaving 6 bases not matched to a gene. CDR3 sequence reads: CASSRLAGGVPEQFF. The DNA of the CDR3 is TGCGCCAGCAGCAGACTAGCGGGAGGGGTTCCTGAGCAGTTCTTC.

This chain links TRBV6-2 or TRBV6-3 with TRBJ1-2, with TRBD1 identical over 8 bases. CDR3 size: 12 residues. Germline V gene data show CDR1 as MNHEY and CDR2 as SVGEGT. The ends lost 2 bases at V and 10 bases at J; junction bases unmatched: 3. The CDR3 DNA sequence: TGTGCCAGCAGTTACGGACAGGGCGACTACACCTTC. Its protein product is CASSYGQGDYTF.

The chain recombines TRBV24-1 with TRBJ2-2; 8 bases align to TRBD1. Unmatched junction bases numbered 11, after V lost 5 bases and J lost 1 base. The length of the CDR3 is 18 residues. Germline CDR1 is KGHDR and CDR2 is SFDVKD. The CDR3 loop reads CATSGPRQGAKNTGELFF. The CDR3 DNA reads TGTGCCACCAGTGGCCCCAGGCAGGGGGCAAAGAACACCGGGGAGCTGTTTTTT.

V gene TRBV2 combines with J gene TRBJ2-5; D is possibly TRBD2 (5 bases). The CDR3 is made up of 13 amino acids. Germline assignment: CDR1 SNHLY and CDR2 FYNNEI. V was pared by 4 bases and J by 5 bases, with 11 bases between. CDR3 bases: TGTGCCAGCAGTGGAGGGCAGACCGAGACCCAGTACTTC. It translates to CASSGGQTETQYF.

The V and J genes are TRBV25-1 and TRBJ1-2; no clear D. CDR1 MGHDK and CDR2 SYGVNS come from the germline V gene. CDR3 size: 14 residues. V was shortened by 2 bases and J by 0 bases, with 7 bases between the two germline ends. This CDR3 is CASSEIQSNYGYTF. In DNA form, the CDR3 reads TGTGCCAGCAGTGAAATCCAGTCTAACTATGGCTACACCTTC.

V and J are TRBV29-1 and TRBJ1-3; D is uncertain. From germline, CDR1 is SQVTM and CDR2 ANQGSEA. Trimming left V 7 bases short and J 0 bases short, with 7 bases between. The CDR3 is 12 amino acids. CDR3 sequence: CSGQSSGNTIYF. For the CDR3, the DNA is TGCAGCGGCCAGAGCTCTGGAAACACCATATATTTT.

The genes are TRBV6-5 and TRBJ2-5, with D possibly matching TRBD2 (5 bases). Deletions cut 8 bases from V and 1 base from J, with 11 bases between. Germline V lookup: CDR1 MNHEY, CDR2 SVGAGI. This CDR3 has 13 amino acids. The CDR3, as DNA: TGTGCCAGCGGCCCGGGATTCCAAGAGACCCAGTACTTC. It yields the protein CASGPGFQETQYF.

This clone was picked up one time. The chain has TRBV27 and TRBJ2-5; TRBD1 might be the D (5 bases). In germline, CDR1 is MNHEY, CDR2 SMNVEV (reference sequence). V was shortened by 6 bases and J by 2 bases, with 7 bases between the two germline ends. The CDR3 length is 12 residues. The CDR3 loop is CASRKGQETQYF. For the CDR3, the DNA is TGTGCCAGCAGGAAGGGGCAAGAGACCCAGTACTTC.

The J gene is TRBJ2-7, the V gene TRBV6-2 or TRBV6-3; TRBD1 matches at 10 bases. The CDR3 is made up of 15 amino acids. Germline V gives CDR1 MNHEY, CDR2 SVGEGT. V shed 4 bases, J shed 5 bases, and the junction held 8 bases outside the gene matches. The CDR3 region has the DNA TGTGCCAGCAGTTCGACCCGGGACAGGGGCCACGAGCAGTACTTC. Translation gives CASSSTRDRGHEQYF.

The chain couples TRBV6-4 to TRBJ2-1; unclear D gene. This CDR3 region has 11 residues. CDR1 and CDR2 from the germline V gene are MRHNA and SNTAGT. The V end was cut by 10 bases, the J end by 4 bases, with 8 bases between. CDR3 sequence: CANTWYNEQFF. The CDR3 bases are TGTGCCAATACCTGGTACAATGAGCAGTTCTTC.

The chain links TRBV9 to TRBJ2-3; the match to TRBD1 covers 8 bases. Germline CDR1 SGDLS, CDR2 YYNGEE. Trimming cost V 4 bases and J 2 bases; bases outside gene matches: 12. CDR3 length: 17 amino acids. The CDR3 DNA reads TGTGCCAGCAGCCGAGGGCGGACAGGGAGAATCACAGATACGCAGTATTTT. Its protein product is CASSRGRTGRITDTQYF.

The chain uses TRBV5-1 and TRBJ2-3; TRBD2 might be the D (6 bases). V was pared by 0 bases and J by 0 bases, with 11 bases between. The CDR3 contains 16 residues. Germline lookup yields CDR1 SGHRS and CDR2 YFSETQ. CDR3 sequence: CASSLVGRGSTDTQYF. The CDR3, as DNA: TGCGCCAGCAGCTTGGTCGGCCGGGGGAGCACAGATACGCAGTATTTT.

The chain uses TRBV29-1 and TRBJ2-5; no definite D call. Germline loops: CDR1 SQVTM, CDR2 ANQGSEA. Trimming pared 6 bases from V and 1 base from J, leaving 6 bases between. This CDR3 has 11 residues. The CDR3 sequence: CSVILQETQYF. The CDR3 DNA sequence: TGCAGCGTCATCCTCCAAGAGACCCAGTACTTC.

To note about this clone: An end of the junction does not agree with germline; a read error may underlie this. The chain links TRBV27 to TRBJ2-1; D unresolved. Germline CDR1 reads MNHEY; CDR2 reads SMNVEV (reference sequence). The CDR3 runs to 16 residues. The CDR3: CASSLSSVFVGNGQFF. CDR3 coding DNA: TGTGCCAGCAGTTTATCGTCAGTCTTCGTAGGCAATGGGCAGTTCTTC.

The rearrangement joins TRBV30 to TRBJ1-6, with TRBD1 matching 11 bases. The V gene end was trimmed by 2 bases and the J gene end by 11 bases; junction bases not matched to a gene: 5. Per germline, CDR1 GTSNPN and CDR2 SVGIG (reference sequence). The CDR3 is made up of 14 amino acids. CDR3 bases: TGTGCCTGGAGTCGTGGACAGGGGGCCGCACCCCTCCACTTT. Translation: CAWSRGQGAAPLHF.

This rearrangement joins TRBV2 to TRBJ2-5; no definite D call. The CDR3 covers 13 residues. CDR1 is SNHLY and CDR2 is FYNNEI in the germline V gene. Trimming left V 11 bases short and J 5 bases short, with 18 bases between. The CDR3 loop is CAGQDPSGETQYF. CDR3 nucleotides: TGTGCCGGCCAAGACCCATCCGGGGAGACCCAGTACTTC.

The rearrangement links TRBV30 to TRBJ1-5; 9 bases agree with TRBD1. The trim removed 0 bases at V and 4 bases at J, leaving 10 bases unmatched. The CDR3 is made up of 17 amino acids. Germline V gene data show CDR1 as GTSNPN and CDR2 as SVGIG (reference sequence). The CDR3 protein is CAWSVRLGQGRNQPQHF. In DNA form, the CDR3 reads TGTGCCTGGAGTGTACGTCTGGGACAGGGTCGGAATCAGCCCCAGCATTTT.

The rearrangement links TRBV5-6 to TRBJ1-5, with D possibly being TRBD1 (5 bases). There are 13 residues in the CDR3. V dropped 3 bases and J dropped 5 bases, with 9 bases sitting between them. Germline CDR1 and CDR2: SGHDT and YYEEEE. This CDR3 reads CASSSGADQPQHF. The DNA for the CDR3 is TGTGCCAGCAGCTCCGGGGCCGATCAGCCCCAGCATTTT. The complete variable domain, with remaining parts taken from reference TRBV5-6 and TRBJ1-5, reads DAGVTQSPTHLIKTRGQQVTLRCSPKSGHDTVSWYQQALGQGPQFIFQYYEEEERQRGNFPDRFSGHQFPNYSSELNVNALLLGDSALYLCASSSGADQPQHFGDGTRLSIL.

The V gene is TRBV7-9, the J gene TRBJ1-1, with TRBD1 matching over 9 bases. Germline CDR1 SEHNR, CDR2 FQNEAQ (reference sequence). The CDR3 sequence is 15 residues long. With 3 bases clipped from V and 4 bases from J, the junction kept 6 bases outside the gene matches. CDR3 DNA: TGTGCCAGCAGCTTTCGGGACAGGGCGGGCACTGAAGCTTTCTTT. Residues: CASSFRDRAGTEAFF.

The chain links TRBV4-2 to TRBJ2-1, with TRBD2 as a possible D gene (5 bases). The ends were cut back, 0 bases at V and 10 bases at J, with 10 bases in the middle. The length of the CDR3 is 13 residues. CDR1 LGHNA and CDR2 YNFKEQ come from the germline V gene. CDR3 in DNA: TGTGCCAGCAGCCAAGAAGGGTGGGAGGAGCAGTTCTTC. Translation gives CASSQEGWEEQFF.

The rearrangement links TRBV19 to TRBJ1-1, with 7 bases fitting TRBD1. V shed 5 bases and J 6 bases; nucleotides not matched to a gene: 9. The CDR3 sequence is 14 residues long. Germline values: CDR1 LNHDA, CDR2 SQIVND (reference sequence). The CDR3 DNA reads as TGTGCCAGTAGTGGGCTGGGGACAGCGGCTGAAGCTTTCTTT. It specifies CASSGLGTAAEAFF.

The chain combines TRBV27 with TRBJ2-5; 8 nucleotides line up with TRBD1. Trimming removed 3 bases from V and 5 bases from J; junction bases left unmatched: 8. The CDR3 contains 15 residues. Germline V CDR1 and CDR2: MNHEY, SMNVEV (reference sequence). Written as DNA, the CDR3 is TGTGCCAGCAGTTTTCGGCAGGGGGCATCGGAGACCCAGTACTTC. Its protein product is CASSFRQGASETQYF.

The V and J genes are TRBV7-3 and TRBJ2-3; the match to TRBD2 covers 8 bases. CDR1 SGHTA and CDR2 FQGTGA come from the germline V gene. This CDR3 has 15 amino acids. The J segment lost 3 bases and the V segment lost 5 bases, leaving 7 bases of the junction unmatched. The CDR3 is CASSQGLERTDTQYF. For the CDR3, the DNA is TGTGCCAGCAGCCAGGGACTAGAGAGGACAGATACGCAGTATTTT.

The chain is built from TRBV29-1 and TRBJ2-5; 7 bases are a match to TRBD2. Germline values: CDR1 SQVTM, CDR2 ANQGSEA. V dropped 5 bases and J dropped 0; count of bases not matched to a gene: 3. The CDR3 consists of 13 residues. The DNA of the CDR3 is TGCAGCGTTCTAGCGGAGAACCAAGAGACCCAGTACTTC. Amino acid sequence: CSVLAENQETQYF.

This chain uses TRBV27 with TRBJ1-1; 7 bases align to TRBD1. Unmatched junction bases numbered 10, after V lost 5 bases and J lost 4 bases. Germline V gives CDR1 MNHEY, CDR2 SMNVEV (reference sequence). CDR3 length: 15 amino acids. CDR3 protein: CASSLGQAVGTEAFF. CDR3 DNA: TGTGCCAGCAGTCTAGGACAGGCCGTGGGCACTGAAGCTTTCTTT.

DNA of the CDR3: TGTGCCAGCTCACCGGCGGGAGTTACCCAAGAGACCCAGTACTTC. It is translated as CASSPAGVTQETQYF. The chain has TRBV18 and TRBJ2-5, with 7 bases matching TRBD2. The germline V gene encodes CDR1 KGHSH and CDR2 LQKENI. Trimming at V came to 3 bases and at J to 1 base, leaving 5 bases not matched to a gene. CDR3 length: 15 amino acids.

This chain uses TRBV2 with TRBJ1-4; D not resolved. CDR1 and CDR2 from the germline V gene are SNHLY and FYNNEI. Trimming stripped 11 bases from V and 2 bases from J, with 9 bases between. This CDR3 spans 12 amino acids. CDR3: CAGAATNEKLFF. In DNA, the CDR3 is TGTGCCGGTGCGGCCACTAATGAAAAACTGTTTTTT.

V and J are TRBV28 and TRBJ2-7; 8 nucleotides match TRBD1. Germline-derived CDR1 and CDR2 are MDHEN and SYDVKM. The CDR3 is 16 amino acids. Germline trimming cut 6 bases from V and 2 bases from J; bases unmatched to any gene: 12. The DNA of the CDR3 is TGTGCCAGCAGCGACCCCTGGGGGACAGGAGCCTACGAGCAGTACTTC. Its translation: CASSDPWGTGAYEQYF.

The J gene is TRBJ2-7, the V gene TRBV28; 9 bases align to TRBD1. Per the germline V gene, CDR1 is MDHEN and CDR2 is SYDVKM. Losses at the gene ends were 6 bases for V and 3 bases for J; bases not matched to a gene: 3. The CDR3 length is 13 residues. CDR3 coding DNA: TGTGCCAGCAGGGGGGACAGGGACTACGAGCAGTACTTC. Translation: CASRGDRDYEQYF.

This clone was picked up one time. The CDR3 DNA is TGTGCCAGCAGCGCTACCTACGAGCAGTACTTC. Encoded protein: CASSATYEQYF. The genes are TRBV12-3 or TRBV12-4 and TRBJ2-7; unclear D gene. The CDR3 sequence is 11 residues long. Trimming removed 6 bases at V and 2 bases at J, with 5 bases between.

J is TRBJ1-4 and V is TRBV7-8; D might be TRBD1 (6 bases). The CDR3 is 17 residues long. CDR1 is SGHVS and CDR2 is FQNEAQ in the germline V gene. Trimming took 5 bases from V and 6 from J, leaving 22 bases between them. The CDR3 reads CASSPRGVRVLDEKLFF. CDR3 bases: TGTGCCAGCAGCCCTAGGGGGGTGAGGGTATTGGATGAAAAACTGTTTTTT.